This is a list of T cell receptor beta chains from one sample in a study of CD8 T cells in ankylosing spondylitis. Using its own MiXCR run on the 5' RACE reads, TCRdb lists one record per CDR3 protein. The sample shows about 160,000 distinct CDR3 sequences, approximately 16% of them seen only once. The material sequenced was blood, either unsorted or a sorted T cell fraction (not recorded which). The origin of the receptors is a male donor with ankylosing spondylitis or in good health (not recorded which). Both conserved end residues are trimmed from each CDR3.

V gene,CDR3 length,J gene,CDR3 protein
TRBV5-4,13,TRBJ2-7,ASSSPGQANYEQY
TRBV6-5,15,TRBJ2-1,ASSHTRRGPRSGEQF
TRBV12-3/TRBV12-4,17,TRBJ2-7,ASSLGLGIHRITTYEQY
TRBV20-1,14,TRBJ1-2,SARDLYGDRDYGYT
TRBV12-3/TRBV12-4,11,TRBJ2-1,ASRYGGVNEQF
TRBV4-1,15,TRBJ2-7,ASSQDARTGVSYEQY
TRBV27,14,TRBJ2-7,ASSRDGLEFIYEQY
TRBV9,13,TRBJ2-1,ASSVEGTGYREQF
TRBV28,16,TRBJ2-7,ASSFDPTSGRFQHEQY
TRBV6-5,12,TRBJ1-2,ASSFDRNNYGYT
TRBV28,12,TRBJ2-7,ASSSGQGLGEQY
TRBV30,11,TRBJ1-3,AWTTDIGNTIY
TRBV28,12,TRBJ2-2,ASSLPLEAGELF
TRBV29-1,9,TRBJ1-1,SAKSGTIAF
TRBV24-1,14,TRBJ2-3,ATSDWGPGEYDTQY
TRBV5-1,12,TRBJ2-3,ASSRVDSTDTQY
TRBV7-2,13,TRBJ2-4,ASSLEVRSRDIQY
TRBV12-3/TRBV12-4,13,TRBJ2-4,ASKGESLAKNIQY
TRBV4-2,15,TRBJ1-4,ASSQDFLAARAGKLF
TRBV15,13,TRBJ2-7,ATSRVFAGGYEQY
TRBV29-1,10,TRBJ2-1,SVAGQPNEQF
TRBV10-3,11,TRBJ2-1,AIGLATHYEQF
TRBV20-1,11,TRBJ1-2,SAWNREVDGYT
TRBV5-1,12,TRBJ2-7,ASSLEDELYEQY
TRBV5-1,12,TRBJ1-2,ASSPGGEGYGYT
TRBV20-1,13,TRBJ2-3,SAPRVAGVTDTQY
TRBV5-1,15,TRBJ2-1,ASSSGTGGFPYNEQF
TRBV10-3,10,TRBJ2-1,ATHAGLNEQF
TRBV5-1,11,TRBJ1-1,ASSLGVNTEAF
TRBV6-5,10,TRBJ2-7,ASSALGVEQY
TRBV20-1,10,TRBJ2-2,SARFPGGELF
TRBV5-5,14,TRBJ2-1,ASSVLAGGIRNEQF
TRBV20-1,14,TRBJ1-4,SASPQIQGADEKLF
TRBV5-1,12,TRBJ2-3,ASSLQGSTDTQY
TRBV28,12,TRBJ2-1,ASSSVRVWNEQF
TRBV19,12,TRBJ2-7,ASSISGRIDEQY
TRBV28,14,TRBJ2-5,ASSTRTWTAQETQY
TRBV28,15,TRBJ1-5,ASSPPRAPRANQPQH
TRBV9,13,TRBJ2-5,ASSVDGGYQETQY
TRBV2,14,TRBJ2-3,ASRLTSGRATDTQY
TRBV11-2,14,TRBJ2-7,ASSWGGTAVSYEQY
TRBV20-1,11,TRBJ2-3,SADPTSTDTQY
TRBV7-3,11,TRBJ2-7,ASSGQESYEQY
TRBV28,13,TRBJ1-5,ASSLWGRGVQPQH
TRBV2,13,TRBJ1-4,ASSEASQGGEKLF
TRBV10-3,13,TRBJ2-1,AISVEKGAYNEQF
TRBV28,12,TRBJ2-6,ASGTLSGANVLT
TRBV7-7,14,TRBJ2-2,ASSPISGPPVGELF
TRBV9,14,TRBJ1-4,ASSPLHGTGSEKLF
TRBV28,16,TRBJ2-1,ASSPSPLAGLLGDEQF
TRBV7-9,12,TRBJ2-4,ASSTTLGLSLQY
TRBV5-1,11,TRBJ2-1,ASSTGQSHEQF
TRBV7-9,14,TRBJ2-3,ASSPPGLAGGGTQY
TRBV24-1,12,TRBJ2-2,ATSARLNTGELF